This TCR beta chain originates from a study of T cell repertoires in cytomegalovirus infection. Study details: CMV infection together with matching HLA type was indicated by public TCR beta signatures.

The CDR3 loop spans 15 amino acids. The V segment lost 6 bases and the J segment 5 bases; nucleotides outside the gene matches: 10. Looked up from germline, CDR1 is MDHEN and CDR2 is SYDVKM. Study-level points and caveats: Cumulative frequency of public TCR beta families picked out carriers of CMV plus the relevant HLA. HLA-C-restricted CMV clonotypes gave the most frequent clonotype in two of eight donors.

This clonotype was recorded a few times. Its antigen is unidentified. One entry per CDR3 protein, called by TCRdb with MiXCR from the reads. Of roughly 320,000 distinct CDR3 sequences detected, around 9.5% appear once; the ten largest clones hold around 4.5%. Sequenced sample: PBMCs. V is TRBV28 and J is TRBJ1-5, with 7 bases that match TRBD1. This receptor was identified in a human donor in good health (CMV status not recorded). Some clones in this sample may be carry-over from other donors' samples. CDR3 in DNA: TGTGCCAGCAGCCCGACAGGGACCGTTTATCAGCCCCAGCATTTT. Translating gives CASSPTGTVYQPQHF.